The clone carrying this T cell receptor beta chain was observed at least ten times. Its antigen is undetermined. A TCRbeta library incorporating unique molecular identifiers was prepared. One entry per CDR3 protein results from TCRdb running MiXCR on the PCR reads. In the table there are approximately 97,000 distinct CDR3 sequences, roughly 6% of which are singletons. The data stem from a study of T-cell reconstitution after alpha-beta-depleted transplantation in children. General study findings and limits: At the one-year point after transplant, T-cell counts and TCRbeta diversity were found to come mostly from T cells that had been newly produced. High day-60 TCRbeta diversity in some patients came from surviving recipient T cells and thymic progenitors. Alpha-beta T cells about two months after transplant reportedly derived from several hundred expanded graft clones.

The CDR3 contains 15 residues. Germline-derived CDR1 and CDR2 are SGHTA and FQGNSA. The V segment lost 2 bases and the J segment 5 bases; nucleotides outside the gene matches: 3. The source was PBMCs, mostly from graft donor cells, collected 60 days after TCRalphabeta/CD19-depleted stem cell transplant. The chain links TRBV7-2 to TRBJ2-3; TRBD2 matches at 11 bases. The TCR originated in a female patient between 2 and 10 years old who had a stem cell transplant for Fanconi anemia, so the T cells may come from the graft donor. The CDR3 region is CASSLQLAGEDTQYF. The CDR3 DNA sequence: TGTGCCAGCAGCTTACAACTAGCGGGGGAAGATACGCAGTATTTT.